The T cell receptor (beta chain) under discussion was sequenced for a study of siplizumab effects on memory and regulatory T cells (dated by TCRdb to the late 2010s). About the investigation overall: The study looked at the effect of siplizumab, an anti-CD2 antibody, on alloreactive T-cell subsets in allogeneic mixed lymphocyte reactions made from human PBMCs.

Results and caveats for the whole study, not just this receptor: Greater diversity appeared to be present in unstimulated naive T cells than in memory T cells, and a substantial contribution to the alloresponse seemed to be made by naive cells. Among mappable alloreactive CD4+ clones, an average Treg-derived fraction of roughly 70% was observed with siplizumab, compared with approximately 30% in control reactions. Whether proliferating Tregs from siplizumab cultures actually had suppressive function was not functionally confirmed. Siplizumab significantly lowered the cumulative frequency of alloreactive sequences that could be traced to unstimulated CD4+ memory T cells. A naive or memory phenotype could not be assigned to roughly 75-95% of proliferating CD4+ or CD8+ clones. Because sequences at frequencies below about 10^-5 were poorly captured, only a minor fraction of alloreactive clones could be mapped back to unstimulated subsets.

V is clipped by 0 bases and J by 0 bases, and the sequence between their germline boundaries is 14 bases long. Inclusive of the bounding cysteine and phenylalanine, the CDR3 is 17 residues long. CDR3 DNA only is kept here, 51 bases in frame from base 1. For CDR1 and CDR2, the germline V gene lists SGHDT and YYEEEE. TCRbeta CDR3 sequencing was performed on sorted unstimulated T cells and on proliferating T cells recovered from mixed lymphocyte reactions. Fresh whole blood from about 10 HLA-typed healthy donors served as the source for isolating PBMCs. Unstimulated CD4+ non-regulatory T cells were FACS-sorted to map the origin of alloreactive clones. The library was made by the immunoSEQ multiplex PCR assay. Roughly 10^5 TCR templates per sample were assayed on the deep sequencing platform. Genomic DNA extracted from sorted T cells was used for TCRbeta CDR3 sequencing. The authors' pipeline ran thus. The R programming language was used for the clonal analysis of the TCRbeta CDR3 data. Alloreactive CD4+ and CD8+ clones were defined by comparing unstimulated samples with post-reaction CFSE-low samples. Regulatory or non-regulatory origin was assigned to alloreactive CD4+ clones by matching of sequences to sorted unstimulated Treg and non-Treg repertoires. In TCRdb, the immuneACCESS table is reduced to in-frame sequences with V and J assigned. These tables do not hold every clone; where another copy was compared, an unresolved V gene accounts for under half, and the others remain unexplained. The DNA was the basis for D and trimming; V, J and clone size are from that table. This sample holds about 94,000 clones; approximately 93% were observed only once. The ten largest clonotypes hold around 0.3% of the sample.

Worth noting for this clone: Its target antigen remains unknown. No base quality information exists; no much larger clone differs at one position.

Sequencing input: non-Treg CD4+ T cells sorted from blood. The sample's cell subset or site label, in plain terms: FACS-sorted unstimulated CD4+ non-regulatory T cells. The TCR sequence derives from a human donor in good health. The chain is encoded by TRBV5-6 joined to TRBJ2-3; the D gene could be either TRBD1 or TRBD2, each agreeing at 5 bases. The CDR3 region reads CASSLGGGGTSTDTQYF. The nucleotides read TGTGCCAGCAGCTTGGGAGGTGGGGGAACTAGCACAGATACGCAGTATTTT.